Below are 14 T cell receptor beta chains sequenced from a single sample in a study of control samples from healthy donors and cancer patients. Profiled with immunoSEQ multiplex PCR; TCRdb holds only in-frame clones, not every one. The table records about 230,000 clones, around 79% of them present only once. Sequencing was done on a sample of PBMCs. The receptors come from a woman aged 60-75 years with lung cancer.

This clone was found once. The rearrangement links TRBV12-3 or TRBV12-4 to TRBJ1-2, with D unclear. This CDR3 region has 13 residues. Deletions cut 2 bases from V and 7 bases from J, with 11 bases between. The CDR3 DNA is TGTGCCAGCAGTTTATCAGAAGCCCCTGGCTACACCTTC. It specifies CASSLSEAPGYTF.

The rearrangement joins TRBV5-1 to TRBJ1-1; 7 bases are shared with TRBD1. Germline CDR1 SGHRS, CDR2 YFSETQ. The V gene end was trimmed by 4 bases and the J gene end by 10 bases; junction bases not matched to a gene: 10. CDR3 length: 13 residues. DNA for the CDR3: TGCGCCAGCAGCCTATATCAGAGGGGGCTAGCTTTCTTT. This codes for CASSLYQRGLAFF.

The chain carries TRBV5-1 and TRBJ2-3; the match to TRBD1 covers 10 bases. The junction had 2 bases not matched to a gene; V was cut back by 7 bases and J by 3 bases. Germline CDR1 reads SGHRS; CDR2 reads YFSETQ. This CDR3 has 13 residues. CDR3 in amino acids: CASGQGGTDTQYF. Here the CDR3 DNA reads TGCGCCAGCGGACAGGGGGGGACAGATACGCAGTATTTT.

The J gene is TRBJ1-5, the V gene TRBV24-1; 8 nucleotides line up with TRBD1. This CDR3 spans 13 amino acids. The V and J ends lost 3 bases and 7 bases, in that order; junction bases with no gene match: 1. CDR1 and CDR2 (germline): KGHDR, SFDVKD. This CDR3 is CATSDRQGQPQHF. DNA for the CDR3: TGTGCCACCAGTGATCGACAGGGGCAGCCCCAGCATTTT.

This clone was detected a few times. V and J are TRBV2 and TRBJ2-3; 11 nucleotides agree with TRBD2. CDR3 size: 16 residues. Germline V lookup: CDR1 SNHLY, CDR2 FYNNEI. V gave up 2 bases and J gave up 2 bases; unmatched junction bases: 3. The CDR3 is CASSESGLAATDTQYF. The CDR3, as DNA: TGTGCCAGCAGTGAATCGGGACTAGCGGCCACAGATACGCAGTATTTT.

The chain is built from TRBV3-1 (or the pseudogene TRBV3-2) and TRBJ1-2; D unresolved. This CDR3 comprises 12 residues. In germline, CDR1 is LGHDT, CDR2 YNNKEL (reference sequence). V gave up 1 base and J gave up 8 bases, with 8 bases separating them. The CDR3 here is CASSQGTGGYTF. The CDR3, as DNA: TGTGCCAGCAGCCAAGGAACTGGCGGCTACACCTTC.

The genes are TRBV11-3 and TRBJ1-1, with D hard to call. Germline V lookup: CDR1 SGHNT, CDR2 YENEEA. The germline V and J ends were trimmed by 0 bases and 1 base, with 9 bases remaining between them. This CDR3 comprises 15 residues. CDR3 in amino acids: CASSLEAGQNTEAFF. DNA for the CDR3: TGTGCCAGCAGCTTAGAGGCGGGCCAGAACACTGAAGCTTTCTTT.

The V and J genes are TRBV11-3 and TRBJ2-7, with D uncertain. This CDR3 region has 13 residues. Trimming cost V 0 bases and J 2 bases, with 5 bases left between them. In germline, CDR1 is SGHNT, CDR2 YENEEA. The CDR3 nucleotides are TGTGCCAGCAGCTTAGATCCTACCTACGAGCAGTACTTC. It is translated as CASSLDPTYEQYF.

The chain combines TRBV30 with TRBJ1-3, with D possibly being TRBD1 (6 bases). There are 15 residues in the CDR3. Germline values: CDR1 GTSNPN, CDR2 SVGIG (reference sequence). Trimming pared 0 bases from V and 0 bases from J, leaving 9 bases between. The CDR3 is CAWSVGGDSGNTIYF. As DNA, the CDR3 is TGTGCCTGGAGTGTAGGGGGGGACTCTGGAAACACCATATATTTT. Together with reference TRBV30 and TRBJ1-3, the CDR3 gives the full variable domain: SQTIHQWPATLVQPVGSPLSLECTVEGTSNPNLYWYRQAAGRGLQLLFYSVGIGQISSEVPQNLSASRPQDRQFILSSKKLLLSDSGFYLCAWSVGGDSGNTIYFGEGSWLTVV.

The V call is TRBV5-4, the J call TRBJ2-1, with D possibly TRBD2 on 6 matching bases. Per the germline V gene, CDR1 is SGHNT and CDR2 is YYREEE (reference sequence). The CDR3 runs 14 residues. V shed 4 bases and J shed 0 bases, with 8 bases lying between them. The CDR3 sequence: CASSETSSYNEQFF. In DNA form, the CDR3 reads TGTGCCAGCAGCGAGACTAGCTCCTACAATGAGCAGTTCTTC.

The chain recombines TRBV28 with TRBJ2-1; 8 nucleotides line up with TRBD2. CDR3 length: 15 residues. Per germline, CDR1 MDHEN and CDR2 SYDVKM. Germline trimming cut 5 bases from V and 9 bases from J; bases unmatched to any gene: 12. CDR3 DNA: TGTGCCAGCAGTCCAAGCGGGAGACCCGTCGGTGAGCAGTTCTTC. Protein product: CASSPSGRPVGEQFF.

With regard to this clone: A much larger clone sits a single nucleotide away, making a read error possible. The same CDR3 can be traced to other DNA sequences in this sample. J is TRBJ1-1 and V is TRBV18; D is undetermined. Germline values: CDR1 KGHSH, CDR2 LQKENI. V shed 3 bases and J shed 1 base, with 6 bases lying between them. The CDR3 covers 13 residues. The CDR3 DNA sequence: TGTGCCAGCTCACCTCAGGAGAACACTGAAGCTTTCTTT. Translation: CASSPQENTEAFF.

This clone has a single count. V is TRBV4-1 and J is TRBJ2-4; 8 bases agree with TRBD1. V gave up 0 bases and J gave up 8 bases; unmatched junction bases: 9. Germline loops: CDR1 MGHRA, CDR2 YSYEKL. The CDR3 consists of 16 residues. CDR3 in amino acids: CASSQDWAGGEYIQYF. CDR3 nucleotide sequence: TGCGCCAGCAGCCAAGATTGGGCAGGGGGCGAGTACATTCAGTACTTC.

This sequence joins TRBV2 and TRBJ2-7; 10 bases map to TRBD1. In germline, CDR1 is SNHLY, CDR2 FYNNEI. V lost 8 bases to trimming and J lost 3 bases; unmatched junction nucleotides: 1. The CDR3 consists of 12 residues. In DNA form, the CDR3 reads TGTGCCAGCCGGGACAGGGGCTACGAGCAGTACTTC. It is translated as CASRDRGYEQYF.